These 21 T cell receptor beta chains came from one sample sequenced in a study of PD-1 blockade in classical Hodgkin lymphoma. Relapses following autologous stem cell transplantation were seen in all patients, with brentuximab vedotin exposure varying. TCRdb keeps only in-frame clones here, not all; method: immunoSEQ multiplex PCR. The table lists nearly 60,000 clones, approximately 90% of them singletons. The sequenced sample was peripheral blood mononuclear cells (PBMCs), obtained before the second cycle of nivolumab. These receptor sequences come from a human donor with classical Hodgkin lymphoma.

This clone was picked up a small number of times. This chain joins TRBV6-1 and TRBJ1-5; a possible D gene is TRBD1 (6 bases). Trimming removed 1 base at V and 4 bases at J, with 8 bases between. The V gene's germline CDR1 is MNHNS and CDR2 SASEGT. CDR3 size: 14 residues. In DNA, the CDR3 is TGTGCCAGCAGTGAAGGGACAGAAAATCAGCCCCAGCATTTT. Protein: CASSEGTENQPQHF.

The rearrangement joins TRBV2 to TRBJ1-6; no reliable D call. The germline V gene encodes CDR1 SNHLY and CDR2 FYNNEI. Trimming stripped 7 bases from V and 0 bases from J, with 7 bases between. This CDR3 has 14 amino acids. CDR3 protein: CASIGSSYNSPLHF. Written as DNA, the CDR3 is TGTGCCAGCATCGGGAGCTCCTATAATTCACCCCTCCACTTT.

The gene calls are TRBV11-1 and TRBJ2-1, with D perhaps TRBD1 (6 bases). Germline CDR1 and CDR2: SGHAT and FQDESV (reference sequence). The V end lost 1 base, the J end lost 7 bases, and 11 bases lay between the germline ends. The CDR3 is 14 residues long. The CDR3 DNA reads TGTGCCAGCAGCTTAGTGGGAAGGGGGAATGAGCAGTTCTTC. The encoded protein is CASSLVGRGNEQFF. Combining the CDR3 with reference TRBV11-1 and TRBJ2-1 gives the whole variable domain EAEVAQSPRYKITEKSQAVAFWCDPISGHATLYWYRQILGQGPELLVQFQDESVVDDSQLPKDRFSAERLKGVDSTLKIQPAELGDSAMYLCASSLVGRGNEQFFGPGTRLTVL.

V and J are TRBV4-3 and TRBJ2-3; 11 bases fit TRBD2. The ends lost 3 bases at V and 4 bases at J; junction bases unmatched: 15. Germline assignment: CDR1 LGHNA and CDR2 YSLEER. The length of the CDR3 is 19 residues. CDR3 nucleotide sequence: TGCGCCAGCAGCCACCCCGAAGGGACTAGCGGCCCAGGGGCAGATACGCAGTATTTT. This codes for CASSHPEGTSGPGADTQYF.

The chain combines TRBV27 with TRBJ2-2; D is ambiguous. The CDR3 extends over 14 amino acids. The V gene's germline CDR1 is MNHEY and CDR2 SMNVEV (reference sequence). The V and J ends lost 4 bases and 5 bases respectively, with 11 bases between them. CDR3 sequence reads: CASSWRHKTGELFF. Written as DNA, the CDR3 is TGTGCCAGCAGTTGGCGGCATAAAACCGGGGAGCTGTTTTTT.

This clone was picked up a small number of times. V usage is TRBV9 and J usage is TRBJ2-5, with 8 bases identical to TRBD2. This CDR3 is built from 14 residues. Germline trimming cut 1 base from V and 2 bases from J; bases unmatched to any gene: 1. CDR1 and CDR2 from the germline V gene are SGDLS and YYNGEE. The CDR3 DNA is TGTGCCAGCAGCGTAACGGGGGGGCAAGAGACCCAGTACTTC. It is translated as CASSVTGGQETQYF.

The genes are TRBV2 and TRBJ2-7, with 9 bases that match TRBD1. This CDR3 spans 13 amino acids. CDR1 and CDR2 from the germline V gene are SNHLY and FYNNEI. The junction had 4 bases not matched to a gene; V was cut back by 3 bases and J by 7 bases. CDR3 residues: CASSEGTGREQYF. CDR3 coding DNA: TGTGCCAGCAGTGAGGGGACAGGGCGGGAGCAGTACTTC.

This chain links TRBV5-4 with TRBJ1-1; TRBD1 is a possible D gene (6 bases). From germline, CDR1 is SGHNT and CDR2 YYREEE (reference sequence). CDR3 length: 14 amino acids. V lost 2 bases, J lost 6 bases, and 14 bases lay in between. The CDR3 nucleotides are TGTGCCAGCAGCTTAGGGGGGTTGGGGGCTGAAGCTTTCTTT. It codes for CASSLGGLGAEAFF.

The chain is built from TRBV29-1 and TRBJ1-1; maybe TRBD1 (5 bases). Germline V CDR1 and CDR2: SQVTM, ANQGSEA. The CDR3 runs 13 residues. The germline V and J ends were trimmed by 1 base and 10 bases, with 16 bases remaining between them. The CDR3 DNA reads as TGCAGCGTTGAAGTGAGGGTCAGGGAGGGAGCTTTCTTT. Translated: CSVEVRVREGAFF.

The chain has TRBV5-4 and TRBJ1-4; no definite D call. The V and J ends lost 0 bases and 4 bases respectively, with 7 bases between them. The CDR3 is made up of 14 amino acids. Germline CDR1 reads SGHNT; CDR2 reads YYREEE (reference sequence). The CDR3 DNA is TGTGCCAGCAGCTTGGGGGGTGATAATGAAAAACTGTTTTTT. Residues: CASSLGGDNEKLFF.

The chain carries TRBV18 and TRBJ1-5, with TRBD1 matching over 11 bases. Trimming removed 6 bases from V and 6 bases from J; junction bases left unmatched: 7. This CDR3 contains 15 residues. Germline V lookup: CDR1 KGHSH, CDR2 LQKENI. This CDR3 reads CASSSDRGPGQPQHF. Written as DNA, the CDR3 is TGTGCCAGCTCCTCGGACAGGGGGCCTGGTCAGCCCCAGCATTTT.

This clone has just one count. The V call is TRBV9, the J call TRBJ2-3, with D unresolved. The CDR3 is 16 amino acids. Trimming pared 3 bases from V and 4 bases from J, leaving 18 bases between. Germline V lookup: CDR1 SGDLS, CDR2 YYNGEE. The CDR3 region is CASSEGAVHEADTQYF. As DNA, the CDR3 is TGTGCCAGCAGCGAGGGTGCGGTCCACGAGGCAGATACGCAGTATTTT.

The CDR3 spells CSASGLNEQFF. The CDR3 nucleotides are TGCAGTGCTAGTGGGCTAAATGAGCAGTTCTTC. The V call is TRBV20-1, the J call TRBJ2-1, with D unclear. This CDR3 is 11 amino acids long. The V gene's germline CDR1 is DFQATT and CDR2 SNEGSKA (reference sequence). Trimming shortened V by 3 bases and J by 7 bases, and 7 bases separated the two germline ends.

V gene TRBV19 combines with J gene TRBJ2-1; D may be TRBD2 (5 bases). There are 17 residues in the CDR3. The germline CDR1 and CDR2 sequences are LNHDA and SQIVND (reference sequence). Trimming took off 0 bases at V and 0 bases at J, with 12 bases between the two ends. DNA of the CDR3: TGTGCCAGTAGTATAGAAAGGAGGAGGTCCTCCTACAATGAGCAGTTCTTC. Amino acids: CASSIERRRSSYNEQFF.

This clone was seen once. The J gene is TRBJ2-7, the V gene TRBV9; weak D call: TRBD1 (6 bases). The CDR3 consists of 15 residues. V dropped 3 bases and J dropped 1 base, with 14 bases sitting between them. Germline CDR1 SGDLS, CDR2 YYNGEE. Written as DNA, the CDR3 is TGTGCCAGCAGCGGCAGGGGTGGGGAGTCCTACGAGCAGTACTTC. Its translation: CASSGRGGESYEQYF.

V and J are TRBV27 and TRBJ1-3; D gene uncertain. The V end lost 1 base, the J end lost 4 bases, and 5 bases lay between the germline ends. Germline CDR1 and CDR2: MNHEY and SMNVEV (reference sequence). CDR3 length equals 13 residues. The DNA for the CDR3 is TGTGCCAGCAGTTTATTTTTCGGAAACACCATATATTTT. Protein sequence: CASSLFFGNTIYF.

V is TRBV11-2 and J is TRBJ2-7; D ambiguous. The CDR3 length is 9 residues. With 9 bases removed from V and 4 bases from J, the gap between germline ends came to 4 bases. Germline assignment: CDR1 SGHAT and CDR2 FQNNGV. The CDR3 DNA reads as TGTGCCAGAAATTACGAGCAGTACTTC. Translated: CARNYEQYF.

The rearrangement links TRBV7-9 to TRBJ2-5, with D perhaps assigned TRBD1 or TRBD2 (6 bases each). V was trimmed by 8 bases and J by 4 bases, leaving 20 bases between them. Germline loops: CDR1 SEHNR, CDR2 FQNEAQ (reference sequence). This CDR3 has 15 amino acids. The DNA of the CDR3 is TGTGCCAGCTACCCTGGGGGGCGGACGGGAGAGACCCAGTACTTC. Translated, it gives CASYPGGRTGETQYF. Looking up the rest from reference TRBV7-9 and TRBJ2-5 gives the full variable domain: DTGVSQNPRHKITKRGQNVTFRCDPISEHNRLYWYRQTLGQGPEFLTYFQNEAQLEKSRLLSDRFSAERPKGSFSTLEIQRTEQGDSAMYLCASYPGGRTGETQYFGPGTRLLVL.

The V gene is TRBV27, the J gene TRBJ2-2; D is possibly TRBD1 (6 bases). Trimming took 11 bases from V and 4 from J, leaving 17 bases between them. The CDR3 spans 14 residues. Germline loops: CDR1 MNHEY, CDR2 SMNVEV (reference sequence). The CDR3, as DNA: TGTGCCGTAGGCAGGGGCAGGGGCACCGGGGAGCTGTTTTTT. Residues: CAVGRGRGTGELFF.

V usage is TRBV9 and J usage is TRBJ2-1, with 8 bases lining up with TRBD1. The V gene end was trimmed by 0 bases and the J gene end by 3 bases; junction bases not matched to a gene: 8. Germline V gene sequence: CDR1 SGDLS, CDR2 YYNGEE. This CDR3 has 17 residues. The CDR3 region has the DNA TGTGCCAGCAGCGTAGTAAGCGACAGGGGTAACTACAATGAGCAGTTCTTC. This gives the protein CASSVVSDRGNYNEQFF.

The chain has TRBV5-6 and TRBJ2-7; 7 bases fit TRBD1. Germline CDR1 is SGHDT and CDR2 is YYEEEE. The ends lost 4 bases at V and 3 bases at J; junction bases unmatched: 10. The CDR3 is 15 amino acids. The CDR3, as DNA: TGTGCCAGCAGCCCAACTTTGGGACAGAGCTACGAGCAGTACTTC. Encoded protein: CASSPTLGQSYEQYF.